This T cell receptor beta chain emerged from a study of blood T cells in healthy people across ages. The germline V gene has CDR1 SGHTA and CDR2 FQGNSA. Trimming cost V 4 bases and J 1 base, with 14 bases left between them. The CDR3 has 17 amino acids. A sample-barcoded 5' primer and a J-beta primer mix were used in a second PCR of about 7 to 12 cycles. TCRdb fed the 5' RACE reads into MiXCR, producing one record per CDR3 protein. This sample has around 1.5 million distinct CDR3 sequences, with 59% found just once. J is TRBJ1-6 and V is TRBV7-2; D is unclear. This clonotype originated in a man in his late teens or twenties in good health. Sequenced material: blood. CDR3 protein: CASSYTYSRSYNSPLHF. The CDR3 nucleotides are TGTGCCAGCAGCTACACCTACAGCAGGTCCTATAATTCACCCCTCCACTTT. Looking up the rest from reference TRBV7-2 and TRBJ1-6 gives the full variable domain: GAGVSQSPSNKVTEKGKDVELRCDPISGHTALYWYRQSLGQGLEFLIYFQGNSAPDKSGLPSDRFSAERTGGSVSTLTIQRTQQEDSAVYLCASSYTYSRSYNSPLHFGNGTRLTVT.